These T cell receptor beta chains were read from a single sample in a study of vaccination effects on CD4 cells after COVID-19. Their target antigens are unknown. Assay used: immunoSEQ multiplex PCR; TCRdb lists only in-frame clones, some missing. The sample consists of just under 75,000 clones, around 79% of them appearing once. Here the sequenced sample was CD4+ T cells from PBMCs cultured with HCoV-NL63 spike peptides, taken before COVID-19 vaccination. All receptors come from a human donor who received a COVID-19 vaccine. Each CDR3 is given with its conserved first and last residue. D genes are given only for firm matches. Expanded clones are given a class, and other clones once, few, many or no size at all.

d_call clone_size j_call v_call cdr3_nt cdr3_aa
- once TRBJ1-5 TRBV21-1 TGTGCCAGCAGCAAAGCGCTCGGGACAAATCAGCCCCAGCATTTT CASSKALGTNQPQHF
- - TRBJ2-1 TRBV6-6 TGTGCCAGCAGCCCCGGGACTGTCTACAATGAGCAGTTCTTC CASSPGTVYNEQFF
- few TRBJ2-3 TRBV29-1 TGCAGCGCTGGGGGCTTCAGCACAGATACGCAGTATTTT CSAGGFSTDTQYF
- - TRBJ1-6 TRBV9 TGTGCCAGCAGCGCCCTGGGTGACCTATTTAATAATTCACCCCTCCACTTT CASSALGDLFNNSPLHF
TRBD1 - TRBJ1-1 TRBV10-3 TGTGCCATCAAGGGGGCGACAGGGGATTTCACTGAAGCTTTCTTT CAIKGATGDFTEAFF
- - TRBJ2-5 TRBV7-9 TGTGCCAGCAGCTTTTCAGAGACCCAGTACTTC CASSFSETQYF
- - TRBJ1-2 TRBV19 TGTGCCAGTAGTATACAGGTCCAATACTATGGCTACACCTTC CASSIQVQYYGYTF
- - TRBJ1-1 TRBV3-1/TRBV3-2 TGTGCCAGCAGCCCGGGACGGACCATGAACACTGAAGCTTTCTTT CASSPGRTMNTEAFF
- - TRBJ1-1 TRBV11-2 TGTGCCAGCATATCGGCCCTGAACACTGAAGCTTTCTTT CASISALNTEAFF
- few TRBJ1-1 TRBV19 TGTGCCAGTAGTCCCGTAGGCACTGAAGCTTTCTTT CASSPVGTEAFF
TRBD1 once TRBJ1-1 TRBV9 TGTGCCAGCAGCGTAGAGGGGGCGAACACTGAAGCTTTCTTT CASSVEGANTEAFF
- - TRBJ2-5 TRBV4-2 TGTGCCAGCAGCCAAGCCTTAGCGAGGAGAGAGACCCAGTACTTC CASSQALARRETQYF
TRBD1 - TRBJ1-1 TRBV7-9 TGTGCCAGCAGCCCCGGACAGGGGGCAACGGTATTCGTGAACACTGAAGCTTTCTTT CASSPGQGATVFVNTEAFF
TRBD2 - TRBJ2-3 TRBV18 TGTGCCAGCTCACAGACTAGCCGGCGGGCAGATACGCAGTATTTT CASSQTSRRADTQYF
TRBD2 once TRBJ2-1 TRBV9 TGTGCCAGCAGCGCGCAACCGGGACTAGCGGGGGGAAGTGAGCAGTTCTTC CASSAQPGLAGGSEQFF
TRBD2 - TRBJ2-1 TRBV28 TGTGCCAGCAGTTTAAGCGGGGGGGCCTACAATGAGCAGTTCTTC CASSLSGGAYNEQFF
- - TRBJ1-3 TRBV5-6 TGTGCCAGCAGCTTGGACCCTACCTCTGGAAACACCATATATTTT CASSLDPTSGNTIYF
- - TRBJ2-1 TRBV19 TGTGCCAGTAGTACTCGGGGGTACAATGAGCAGTTCTTC CASSTRGYNEQFF
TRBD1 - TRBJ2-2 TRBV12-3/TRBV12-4 TGTGCCAGCAGTCGGCAGGGGGCAGGGGAGCTGTTTTTT CASSRQGAGELFF
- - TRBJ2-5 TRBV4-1 TGCGCCAGCAGCCAAGATATTCGTGGCAGGGTGGGGGGTATCCAAGAGACCCAGTACTTC CASSQDIRGRVGGIQETQYF
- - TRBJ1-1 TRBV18 TGTGCCAGCTCACCGGAAGGGTGGGGTATTACTGAAGCTTTCTTT CASSPEGWGITEAFF
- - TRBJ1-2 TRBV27 TGTGCCAGCAGTTTATACGAGGGTTCTAACTATGGCTACACCTTC CASSLYEGSNYGYTF
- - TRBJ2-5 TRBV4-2 TGTGCCAGCAGCCAAGATGTGCAGGCCCCAGAGACCCAGTACTTC CASSQDVQAPETQYF
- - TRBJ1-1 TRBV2 TGTGCCAGCAGTGAAACAGGGTGGGGCTGGGTTGAAGCTTTCTTT CASSETGWGWVEAFF
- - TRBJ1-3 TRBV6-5 TGTGCCAGCAGCCGAGGGGCTGGAAACACCATATATTTT CASSRGAGNTIYF
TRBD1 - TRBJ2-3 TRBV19 TGTGCCAGTAGGGGACAGGGGGGAACAGATACGCAGTATTTT CASRGQGGTDTQYF
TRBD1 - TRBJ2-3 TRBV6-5 TGTGCCAGCAGTCCCGGACAGGGGGCTTCAGATACGCAGTATTTT CASSPGQGASDTQYF
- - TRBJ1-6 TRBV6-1 TGTGCCAGCAGTGAAGGGTTTGCGGTGAATAATTCACCCCTCCACTTT CASSEGFAVNNSPLHF
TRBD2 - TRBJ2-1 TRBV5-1 TGCGCCAGCAGCGCACACACTAGCGGGGGGCCCGGTGAGCAGTTCTTC CASSAHTSGGPGEQFF
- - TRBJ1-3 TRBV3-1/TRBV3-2 TGTGCCAGCAGCCTTCAGACCCACTCTGGAAACACCATATATTTT CASSLQTHSGNTIYF
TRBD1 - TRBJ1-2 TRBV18 TGTGCCAGCTCACTATCGGACAGGGCGGACTATGGCTACACCTTC CASSLSDRADYGYTF
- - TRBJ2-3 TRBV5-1 TGCGCCAGCAGCAAGGACAGCCCTAGCACAGATACGCAGTATTTT CASSKDSPSTDTQYF
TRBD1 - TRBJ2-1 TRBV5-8 TGTGCCAGCAGCCTAATAAAGACAGGGGGCGTCTGGAATGAGCAGTTCTTC CASSLIKTGGVWNEQFF
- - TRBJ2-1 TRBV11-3 TGTGCCAGCAGCTTAGATTGGACGGCCTCCTACAATGAGCAGTTCTTC CASSLDWTASYNEQFF
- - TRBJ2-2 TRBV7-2 TGTGCCAGCAGCCCCTGGAGGGACAACACCGGGGAGCTGTTTTTT CASSPWRDNTGELFF
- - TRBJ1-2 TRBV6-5 TGTGCCAGCAACGGGAACTATGGCTACACCTTC CASNGNYGYTF
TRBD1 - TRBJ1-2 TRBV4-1 TGCGCCAGCAGCCAAAAGGGACAGGTCTTTGACTATGGCTACACCTTC CASSQKGQVFDYGYTF
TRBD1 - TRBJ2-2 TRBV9 TGTGCCAGCAGTCCGAGGGACAGGGCTACCACCGGGGAGCTGTTTTTT CASSPRDRATTGELFF
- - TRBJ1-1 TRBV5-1 TGCGCCAGCAGCCTCGAGGAACCGGGGCACTTGGGGGCTGAAGCTTTCTTT CASSLEEPGHLGAEAFF
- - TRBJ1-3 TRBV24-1 TGTGCCACCAGTGAAGGACCGGACACTGGAAACACCATATATTTT CATSEGPDTGNTIYF
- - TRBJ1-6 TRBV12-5 TGTGCTAGTGGGGAGATGTCCTATAATTCACCCCTCCACTTT CASGEMSYNSPLHF
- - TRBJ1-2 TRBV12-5 TGTGCTAGTGGTTTGGGTTACAGGGCGGAGGGCTACACCTTC CASGLGYRAEGYTF